The 8 T cell receptor beta chains listed next were all sequenced from one sample in a study of shared clonotypes between healthy human individuals. Naive CD8 isolation took CD45RO-negative cells positively selected for CCR7 and excluded terminally differentiated effector memory CD45RA+ cells. Profiling relied on immunoSEQ multiplex PCR, and the TCRdb table lists in-frame clones only, not all of them. The data hold about 2.1 million clones, with around 93% observed a single time. Material: naive CD8+ T cells from PBMCs. The receptors come from a man aged 18 to 29 in good health. Some clones in this sample may be carry-over from other donors' samples.

V is TRBV5-1 and J is TRBJ2-3; D is unclear. CDR3 length: 15 residues. V was cut by 0 bases and J by 5 bases, with 13 bases left in between. The germline gives CDR1 SGHRS, CDR2 YFSETQ. The CDR3 bases are TGCGCCAGCAGCTTGGCGGCGTTCGATGAAGATACGCAGTATTTT. Amino acids: CASSLAAFDEDTQYF. The full variable domain, its missing parts supplied by reference TRBV5-1 and TRBJ2-3, is KAGVTQTPRYLIKTRGQQVTLSCSPISGHRSVSWYQQTPGQGLQFLFEYFSETQRNKGNFPGRFSGRQFSNSRSEMNVSTLELGDSALYLCASSLAAFDEDTQYFGPGTRLTVL.

The chain has TRBV9 and TRBJ2-7; 9 nucleotides agree with TRBD1. V gave up 4 bases and J gave up 0 bases; unmatched junction bases: 8. Germline loops: CDR1 SGDLS, CDR2 YYNGEE. This CDR3 has 16 amino acids. The CDR3 DNA follows: TGTGCCAGCAGCACAGAACAGGGGGCGAGCTCCTACGAGCAGTACTTC. Amino acids: CASSTEQGASSYEQYF.

The chain is built from TRBV28 and TRBJ1-2; TRBD1 aligns across 8 bases. The CDR3 is 16 amino acids. The V and J ends lost 5 bases and 4 bases, in that order; junction bases with no gene match: 12. Germline assignment: CDR1 MDHEN and CDR2 SYDVKM. The CDR3 is CASSPTSTGVGYGYTF. The CDR3 DNA reads as TGTGCCAGCAGTCCAACATCGACAGGGGTTGGCTATGGCTACACCTTC.

The J gene is TRBJ2-7, the V gene TRBV29-1, with D unclear. Germline loops: CDR1 SQVTM, CDR2 ANQGSEA. The CDR3 totals 13 residues. The V end was cut by 1 base, the J end by 4 bases, with 11 bases between. The chain's CDR3 is CSVEVGLNYEQYF. CDR3 nucleotides: TGCAGCGTTGAAGTGGGATTGAATTACGAGCAGTACTTC.

In regard to this clone: Germline is not matched at one junction end, which may reflect a read error. The chain couples TRBV10-1 to TRBJ1-1; D remains unclear. The length of the CDR3 is 13 residues. CDR1 is WNHNN, CDR2 SYGVQD, per germline (reference sequence). The CDR3 loop reads CASSETPNSEAFF. In DNA form, the CDR3 reads TGCGCCAGCAGTGAGACTCCGAACTCTGAAGCTTTCTTT.

The chain combines TRBV27 with TRBJ1-5, with D maybe TRBD1 (6 bases). Per germline, CDR1 MNHEY and CDR2 SMNVEV (reference sequence). V was shortened by 0 bases and J by 9 bases, with 9 bases between the two germline ends. CDR3 length equals 13 residues. The CDR3 nucleotides are TGTGCCAGCAGTTTATCGCAGGGGATGCCCCAGCATTTT. Translated, it gives CASSLSQGMPQHF.

This clone has just one count. The V and J genes are TRBV28 and TRBJ1-4; possibly TRBD1 for D (6 bases). CDR3 length equals 15 residues. The germline gives CDR1 MDHEN, CDR2 SYDVKM. The V and J ends lost 8 bases and 3 bases respectively, with 16 bases between them. The CDR3 here is CASGGRQEPNEKLFF. As DNA, the CDR3 is TGTGCCAGCGGAGGAAGACAGGAACCTAATGAAAAACTGTTTTTT.

The chain employs TRBV28 and TRBJ2-7; a possible D gene is TRBD1 (5 bases). This CDR3 has 14 amino acids. Germline CDR1 MDHEN, CDR2 SYDVKM. V was pared by 3 bases and J by 4 bases, with 13 bases between. DNA of the CDR3: TGTGCCAGCAGTTTTCAAGGAAGGGGTTACGAGCAGTACTTC. This gives the protein CASSFQGRGYEQYF.